A single sample gave rise to the 4 T cell receptor beta chains below, sequenced in a study of vaccination and CD4 T cells after COVID-19. These receptors have no known antigen. Researchers used the Oncomine TCR Beta short-read assay to sequence DNA from cultured CD4+ T cells. TCRdb processed the PCR reads anew with MiXCR; each CDR3 protein has one entry. This table has around 15,000 distinct CDR3 sequences, approximately 52% appearing once. Treatment defined: approximately 10-day PBMC culture with coronavirus spike peptide pools or control peptides (ViraFEST assay). The source was CD4+ T cells from blood, cultured in vitro, collected before SARS-CoV-2 vaccination. All receptors come from a human donor who had recovered from COVID-19.

This clonotype was observed a handful of times. The rearrangement uses TRBV27 and TRBJ1-2; no firm D call. V was pared by 6 bases and J by 0 bases, with 14 bases between. The CDR3 contains 15 residues. Germline values: CDR1 MNHEY, CDR2 SMNVEV (reference sequence). The CDR3 sequence: CASRFGGPANYGYTF. The CDR3 DNA follows: TGTGCCAGCAGGTTTGGAGGGCCAGCTAACTATGGCTACACCTTC.

The chain employs TRBV6-1 and TRBJ1-5; 9 bases agree with TRBD1. The CDR3 extends over 15 amino acids. The V gene end was trimmed by 3 bases and the J gene end by 6 bases; junction bases not matched to a gene: 6. CDR1 is MNHNS, CDR2 SASEGT, per germline. As DNA, the CDR3 is TGTGCCAGCAGTGATACAGGGGGCGTGAGTCAGCCCCAGCATTTT. This gives the protein CASSDTGGVSQPQHF.

This clonotype was recorded only once. The chain employs TRBV10-3 and TRBJ2-7, with D perhaps TRBD1 or TRBD2 (6 bases each). The CDR3 has 15 amino acids. With 6 bases removed from V and 2 bases from J, the gap between germline ends came to 17 bases. Germline CDR1 and CDR2: ENHRY and SYGVKD. This chain's CDR3 is CAISPVGGGTYEQYF. The CDR3, as DNA: TGTGCCATCAGCCCGGTTGGAGGGGGGACCTACGAGCAGTACTTC.

V usage is TRBV29-1 and J usage is TRBJ1-2; D may be TRBD1 (5 bases). CDR3 length: 13 amino acids. CDR1 SQVTM and CDR2 ANQGSEA come from the germline V gene. V was pared by 4 bases and J by 4 bases, with 13 bases between. The CDR3 region has the DNA TGCAGCGTTGCTTTCGACAGAGCCTATGGCTACACCTTC. Residues: CSVAFDRAYGYTF. The variable domain in full, with the rest retrieved from reference TRBV29-1 and TRBJ1-2, is SAVISQKPSRDICQRGTSLTIQCQVDSQVTMMFWYRQQPGQSLTLIATANQGSEATYESGFVIDKFPISRPNLTFSTLTVSNMSPEDSSIYLCSVAFDRAYGYTFGSGTRLTVV.